The 14 T cell receptor beta chains listed next were all sequenced from one sample in a study of blood T cell repertoires in COVID-19 (dated by TCRdb to between 2020 and 2021). Receptor libraries were prepared by the immunoSEQ multiplex PCR assay. TCRdb re-hosts the immuneACCESS table, in-frame sequences only. Its copies lack some clones; in the studies checked, an unresolved V gene accounts for under half of them, and the cause for the rest is not known. In all, the sample holds tens of thousands of clones, and about 80% of those were seen once. Together, the top ten hold about a fifth of the sample. Specimen: peripheral blood. The receptors were gathered from an elderly man with active or convalescent COVID-19.

The chain joins TRBV3-1 (or the pseudogene TRBV3-2) to TRBJ1-2, with D unresolved. CDR1 and CDR2 (germline): LGHDT, YNNKEL (reference sequence). V was trimmed by 4 bases and J by 8 bases, leaving 14 bases between them. CDR3 length equals 13 residues. The DNA of the CDR3 is TGTGCCAGCAGCCCCCGTACAACAGACGGCTACACCTTC. Translated, it gives CASSPRTTDGYTF.

V is TRBV27 and J is TRBJ2-2; D not resolved. Per the germline V gene, CDR1 is MNHEY and CDR2 is SMNVEV (reference sequence). The V end was cut by 3 bases, the J end by 4 bases, with 3 bases between. The CDR3 has 12 residues. CDR3 coding DNA: TGTGCCAGCAGTTTTCTCACCGGGGAGCTGTTTTTT. Amino acids: CASSFLTGELFF.

This chain connects TRBV6-5 to TRBJ2-7, with D possibly TRBD2 on 5 matching bases. Germline CDR1 is MNHEY and CDR2 is SVGAGI. The CDR3 spans 15 residues. The V end was cut by 2 bases, the J end by 2 bases, with 13 bases between. This CDR3 is CASSYAFGVPYEQYF. The CDR3 DNA reads as TGTGCCAGCAGTTACGCTTTCGGGGTACCCTACGAGCAGTACTTC.

The chain is built from TRBV29-1 and TRBJ1-2; D uncertain. V shed 0 bases and J shed 0 bases, with 11 bases lying between them. This CDR3 region has 15 residues. Germline V gene sequence: CDR1 SQVTM, CDR2 ANQGSEA. DNA of the CDR3: TGCAGCGTTGAAGAAAGTGGTTTAGCTAACTATGGCTACACCTTC. It translates to CSVEESGLANYGYTF.

This chain joins TRBV7-8 and TRBJ2-3; 13 bases map to TRBD2. The CDR3 totals 18 residues. In germline, CDR1 is SGHVS, CDR2 FQNEAQ. V dropped 0 bases and J dropped 0; count of bases not matched to a gene: 3. The CDR3 sequence: CASSLAGTSGKSTDTQYF. DNA of the CDR3: TGTGCCAGCAGCTTAGCAGGGACTAGCGGGAAAAGCACAGATACGCAGTATTTT.

The chain has TRBV6-1 and TRBJ2-7, with D perhaps matching TRBD1 (6 bases). CDR1 MNHNS and CDR2 SASEGT come from the germline V gene. V lost 5 bases and J lost 5, with 19 bases in between. This CDR3 contains 15 residues. The CDR3 nucleotides read TGTGCCAGCAGTTCGAGGGGGTCCCAAAGTAACGAGCAGTACTTC. This gives the protein CASSSRGSQSNEQYF.

This chain links TRBV18 with TRBJ1-4; TRBD1 aligns across 10 bases. The CDR3 has 13 residues. Germline V gene sequence: CDR1 KGHSH, CDR2 LQKENI. After removal of 6 bases from V and 8 bases from J, the junction contained 3 bases not matched to a gene. CDR3 nucleotide sequence: TGTGCCAGCTCCCCGGGACAGGGGGAAAAACTGTTTTTT. Residues: CASSPGQGEKLFF.

This sequence joins TRBV6-6 and TRBJ1-2; 9 nucleotides match TRBD1. This CDR3 has 20 residues. The germline gives CDR1 MNHNY, CDR2 SVGAGI (reference sequence). V shed 6 bases and J 0 bases; nucleotides not matched to a gene: 20. CDR3 nucleotide sequence: TGTGCCAGCAGCCAAGGACAGGGGATCGCTAGTCCTAATCCTAACTATGGCTACACCTTC. This encodes CASSQGQGIASPNPNYGYTF.

V is TRBV11-2 and J is TRBJ1-2; 7 bases match TRBD1. The trim removed 7 bases at V and 2 bases at J, leaving 4 bases unmatched. The CDR3 consists of 13 residues. Germline CDR1 SGHAT, CDR2 FQNNGV. In DNA form, the CDR3 reads TGTGCCAGCACACGGGACAGAAACTATGGCTACACCTTC. It translates to CASTRDRNYGYTF.

The chain carries TRBV6-1 and TRBJ1-5; D not certain. Trimming pared 2 bases from V and 2 bases from J, leaving 13 bases between. CDR1 MNHNS and CDR2 SASEGT come from the germline V gene. The CDR3 spans 16 residues. The CDR3 region has the DNA TGTGCCAGCAGTGAAAAGGAGGCGGCCCGCAATCAGCCCCAGCATTTT. This translates into CASSEKEAARNQPQHF.

This chain links TRBV30 with TRBJ1-5; 7 nucleotides agree with TRBD1. The CDR3 is 15 amino acids. V gave up 1 base and J gave up 4 bases; unmatched junction bases: 7. Germline V gene lookup returns CDR1 GTSNPN and CDR2 SVGIG (reference sequence). The CDR3 region has the DNA TGTGCCTGGAGTGGGATGACAGGGTCTAATCAGCCCCAGCATTTT. Protein: CAWSGMTGSNQPQHF.

The chain is built from TRBV3-1 (or the pseudogene TRBV3-2) and TRBJ2-1; D gene unclear. Looked up from germline, CDR1 is LGHDT and CDR2 is YNNKEL (reference sequence). The CDR3 length is 13 residues. The V gene lost 3 bases and the J gene lost 9 bases, with 12 bases spanning the gap. The CDR3 region is CASSQEHGVEQFF. The CDR3 bases are TGTGCCAGCAGCCAGGAGCACGGCGTTGAGCAGTTCTTC.

This chain uses TRBV9 with TRBJ2-3, with a possible D match to TRBD2 (6 bases). CDR1 is SGDLS, CDR2 YYNGEE, per germline. Trimming pared 1 base from V and 2 bases from J, leaving 17 bases between. The length of the CDR3 is 17 residues. The DNA of the CDR3 is TGTGCCAGCAGCGTAATAGCGGACCAAAGTCCCACAGATACGCAGTATTTT. Its translation: CASSVIADQSPTDTQYF.

The chain recombines TRBV15 with TRBJ2-7; 7 nucleotides align to TRBD1. The CDR3 length is 13 residues. Germline CDR1 and CDR2: LNHNV and YYDKDF (reference sequence). V lost 5 bases to trimming and J lost 0 bases; unmatched junction nucleotides: 1. This CDR3 reads CATSWDSSYEQYF. The CDR3 DNA is TGTGCCACCAGCTGGGACAGCTCCTACGAGCAGTACTTC.